The present T cell receptor (beta chain) was sequenced within a study of blood T cells in healthy people across ages. Points from the study as a whole: Expanded clonotype changes were possibly confounded by unknown donor CMV status. Higher diversity and more naive CD4+ cells were features of long-lived donors, compared to aged donors. Naive T cell percentage showed a strong correlation with TCR beta diversity.

The use of a sample-barcoded 5' primer and a J-beta primer mix characterized a second PCR of roughly 7 to 11 cycles. TCRdb used MiXCR to reprocess the 5' RACE reads, holding one entry per CDR3 protein. Of around 2 million distinct CDR3 sequences detected, about two fifths appear once; the ten largest clones hold roughly 24%. V was pared by 2 bases and J by 15 bases, with 7 bases of the junction left unmatched. Per germline, CDR1 LGHNA and CDR2 YNFKEQ. The CDR3 is 13 amino acids. This clonotype was seen a handful of times. As yet, its antigen is unknown. V is TRBV4-2 and J is TRBJ2-1; 10 bases map to TRBD2. Sequenced material: blood. This TCR was sampled from a human donor in good health. CDR3 amino acids: CASSQPGTSELFF. In DNA form, the CDR3 reads TGTGCCAGCAGCCAACCCGGGACTAGCGAGTTGTTCTTC.